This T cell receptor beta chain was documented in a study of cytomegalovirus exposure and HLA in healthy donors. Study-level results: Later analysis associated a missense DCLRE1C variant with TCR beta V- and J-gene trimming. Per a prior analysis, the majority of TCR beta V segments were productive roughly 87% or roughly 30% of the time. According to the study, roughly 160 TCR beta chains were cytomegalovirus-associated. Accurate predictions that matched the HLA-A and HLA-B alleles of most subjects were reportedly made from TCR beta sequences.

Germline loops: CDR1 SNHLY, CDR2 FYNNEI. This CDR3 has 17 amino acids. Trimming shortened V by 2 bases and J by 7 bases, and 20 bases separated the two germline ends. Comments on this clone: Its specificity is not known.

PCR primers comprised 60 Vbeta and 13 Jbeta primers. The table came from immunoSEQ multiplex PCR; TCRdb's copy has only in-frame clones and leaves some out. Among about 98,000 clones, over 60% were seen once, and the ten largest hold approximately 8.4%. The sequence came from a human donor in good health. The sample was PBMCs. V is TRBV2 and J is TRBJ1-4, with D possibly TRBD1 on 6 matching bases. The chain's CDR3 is CASSERDGRLGGEKLFF. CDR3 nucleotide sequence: TGTGCCAGCAGTGAAAGGGACGGCCGCCTAGGGGGTGAAAAACTGTTTTTT.